One and the same sample provided the 32 T cell receptor beta chains below, sequenced in a study of T cell repertoires in cytomegalovirus infection. A single record per CDR3 protein comes from TCRdb applying MiXCR to the reads. The repertoire holds some 450,000 distinct CDR3 sequences, with 31% as singletons. Sequenced: PBMCs. These TCRs come from a human donor in good health (CMV status not recorded). Some clones in this sample may be carry-over from other donors' samples.

The chain is built from TRBV7-8 and TRBJ2-1; D gene ambiguous. Trimming shortened V by 6 bases and J by 9 bases, and 9 bases separated the two germline ends. The germline V gene has CDR1 SGHVS and CDR2 FQNEAQ. The CDR3 loop spans 11 amino acids. CDR3 coding DNA: TGTGCCAGCAGTCGAGATGTTGAGCAGTTCTTC. This translates into CASSRDVEQFF. Full variable domain (missing parts from reference TRBV7-8 and TRBJ2-1): GAGVSQSPRYKVAKRGQDVALRCDPISGHVSLFWYQQALGQGPEFLTYFQNEAQLDKSGLPSDRFFAERPEGSVSTLKIQRTQQEDSAVYLCASSRDVEQFFGPGTRLTVL.

To note about this clonotype: Given a much more abundant clone one base away, this may be a read error. The rearrangement links TRBV7-2 to TRBJ2-3; 10 positions agree with TRBD1. Germline V gives CDR1 SGHTA, CDR2 FQGNSA. This CDR3 is 15 amino acids long. Here the CDR3 DNA reads TGTGACAGCAGCTTAGACAGGGGGCGCCCAGATACGCAGTATTTT. This encodes CDSSLDRGRPDTQYF.

This clonotype was observed at least ten times. V gene TRBV7-2 combines with J gene TRBJ2-5; no clear D gene. Trimming took 0 bases from V and 4 from J, leaving 12 bases between them. CDR3 length: 15 residues. The germline CDR1 and CDR2 sequences are SGHTA and FQGNSA. Here the CDR3 DNA reads TGTGCCAGCAGCTTAGCTCCCTTCCCGCTAGAGACCCAGTACTTC. Its protein is CASSLAPFPLETQYF.

This clonotype has a count of ten or more. The chain couples TRBV7-8 to TRBJ2-7; D is unresolved. Trimming removed 4 bases from V and 2 bases from J, with 12 bases in between. CDR1 SGHVS and CDR2 FQNEAQ come from the germline V gene. The length of the CDR3 is 14 residues. In DNA form, the CDR3 reads TGTGCCAGCAGCTCTTTGGACGGTGCCTACGAGCAGTACTTC. Translated: CASSSLDGAYEQYF.

The chain combines TRBV6-6 with TRBJ2-7; no firm D call. Germline CDR1 MNHNY, CDR2 SVGAGI (reference sequence). The V end was cut by 0 bases, the J end by 1 base, with 10 bases between. CDR3 length equals 15 residues. Here the CDR3 reads CASSYSRGRSYEQYF. CDR3 DNA: TGTGCCAGCAGTTACTCCCGAGGACGGTCCTACGAGCAGTACTTC.

This clonotype showed up many times. This sequence joins TRBV7-2 and TRBJ1-2; tentatively, D is TRBD1 (6 bases). Germline CDR1 reads SGHTA; CDR2 reads FQGNSA. The V gene lost 5 bases and the J gene lost 0 bases, with 31 bases spanning the gap. The CDR3 is made up of 21 amino acids. CDR3 nucleotide sequence: TGTGCCAGCAGCCGAAGGGGGATACCTGGGAGTAGACATTCCTCTAACTATGGCTACACCTTC. Protein: CASSRRGIPGSRHSSNYGYTF.

Comment on this clonotype: Since a much larger clone is just one base distant, this may be a read error. This sequence joins TRBV7-2 and TRBJ2-7; tentative D call: TRBD2 (6 bases). This CDR3 comprises 12 residues. The germline CDR1 and CDR2 sequences are SGHTA and FQGNSA. The CDR3 reads CACSLWGVEQYF. CDR3 DNA sequence: TGTGCCTGCAGCTTATGGGGGGTCGAGCAGTACTTC.

The chain is built from TRBV28 and TRBJ2-1, with D perhaps matching TRBD1 (6 bases). Germline CDR1 MDHEN, CDR2 SYDVKM. V was shortened by 5 bases and J by 2 bases, with 13 bases between the two germline ends. This CDR3 contains 15 residues. CDR3 DNA sequence: TGTGCCAGCAGTCCGTCCCGGGACACCTACAATGAGCAGTTCTTC. The encoded protein is CASSPSRDTYNEQFF. The entire variable domain, with the rest obtained from reference TRBV28 and TRBJ2-1, is as follows: DVKVTQSSRYLVKRTGEKVFLECVQDMDHENMFWYRQDPGLGLRLIYFSYDVKMKEKGDIPEGYSVSREKKERFSLILESASTNQTSMYLCASSPSRDTYNEQFFGPGTRLTVL.

This clonotype occurred a few times. V gene TRBV7-6 combines with J gene TRBJ2-7; D is possibly TRBD1 or TRBD2 (5 bases each). V shed 5 bases and J shed 8 bases, with 16 bases lying between them. CDR1 SGHVS and CDR2 FNYEAQ come from the germline V gene. The CDR3 spans 13 residues. The CDR3: CASSGASGSKQYF. Here the CDR3 DNA reads TGTGCCAGCAGCGGGGCCAGCGGTTCGAAGCAGTACTTC.

A remark on this clonotype: A much larger clone differs from this one at a single base, so this may be a read error. The chain combines TRBV7-2 with TRBJ2-2, with 8 bases lining up with TRBD2. The CDR3 length is 18 residues. With V trimmed by 3 bases and J by 2 bases, 11 bases remained unmatched. The germline gives CDR1 SGHTA, CDR2 FQGNSA. DNA for the CDR3: TGTGCCAGCAGCTTCCGCCTTGGAGCGGGGGCTAACACCGGGGAGCTGTTTTTT. Translation gives CASSFRLGAGANTGELFF.

CDR3 sequence: CSARDSWDGYTF. CDR3 sequence (DNA): TGCAGTGCTAGAGATTCCTGGGATGGCTACACCTTC. This chain connects TRBV20-1 to TRBJ1-2; no reliable D call. CDR1 and CDR2 from the germline V gene are DFQATT and SNEGSKA (reference sequence). The CDR3 contains 12 residues. The V and J ends lost 0 bases and 6 bases respectively, with 8 bases between them.

The table lists this clonotype with a few counts. Here the CDR3 reads CASSAPAPGQETQYF. Written as DNA, the CDR3 is TGTGCCAGTAGTGCCCCTGCTCCCGGCCAAGAGACCCAGTACTTC. The chain employs TRBV19 and TRBJ2-5, with D unresolved. Per the germline V gene, CDR1 is LNHDA and CDR2 is SQIVND (reference sequence). V was shortened by 5 bases and J by 1 base, with 14 bases between the two germline ends. This CDR3 comprises 15 residues.

The V gene is TRBV4-1, the J gene TRBJ1-1, with D perhaps matching TRBD1 (5 bases). CDR1 is MGHRA, CDR2 YSYEKL, per germline. V was pared by 4 bases and J by 6 bases, with 27 bases between. This CDR3 is built from 18 residues. The CDR3 loop is CASSPLGELQVHGAEAFF. The DNA of the CDR3 is TGCGCCAGCAGCCCCCTTGGTGAGCTACAGGTCCATGGAGCTGAAGCTTTCTTT.

Ten or more counts support this clonotype. This sequence joins TRBV7-9 and TRBJ2-2; 7 bases map to TRBD2. This CDR3 region has 13 residues. V shed 6 bases and J 12 bases; nucleotides not matched to a gene: 10. The germline CDR1 and CDR2 sequences are SEHNR and FQNEAQ (reference sequence). Here the CDR3 reads CASSSTSPFQLFF. The CDR3 DNA is TGTGCCAGCAGTTCGACTAGCCCCTTCCAGCTGTTTTTT. The complete variable domain, with remaining parts taken from reference TRBV7-9 and TRBJ2-2, reads DTGVSQNPRHKITKRGQNVTFRCDPISEHNRLYWYRQTLGQGPEFLTYFQNEAQLEKSRLLSDRFSAERPKGSFSTLEIQRTEQGDSAMYLCASSSTSPFQLFFGEGSRLTVL.

The chain is built from TRBV5-4 and TRBJ2-7; TRBD1 matches 8 bases. The CDR3 runs to 14 residues. V gave up 4 bases and J gave up 7 bases; unmatched junction bases: 10. Germline V gene data show CDR1 as SGHNT and CDR2 as YYREEE (reference sequence). In DNA, the CDR3 is TGTGCCAGCAGCACCTGGACAGGGAATAAGGAGCAGTACTTC. Its protein product is CASSTWTGNKEQYF.

The chain employs TRBV7-9 and TRBJ2-7; the D gene is possibly TRBD1 (5 bases). Between the trimmed V and J ends, which lost 5 bases and 3 bases, there was a span of 14 bases. The CDR3 length is 14 residues. From germline, CDR1 is SEHNR and CDR2 FQNEAQ (reference sequence). The CDR3 bases are TGTGCCAGCAGCCCCGTAGGGGTCCTCTACGAGCAGTACTTC. Protein product: CASSPVGVLYEQYF.

This clonotype was counted many times. V usage is TRBV7-2 and J usage is TRBJ2-1, with D possibly TRBD2 on 5 matching bases. Germline loops: CDR1 SGHTA, CDR2 FQGNSA. Trimming left V 1 base short and J 0 bases short, with 10 bases between. This CDR3 spans 16 amino acids. CDR3: CASSLDLGSSYNEQFF. The CDR3 bases are TGTGCCAGCAGCTTAGATCTGGGGAGCTCCTACAATGAGCAGTTCTTC.

This clonotype was found many times. The rearrangement links TRBV20-1 to TRBJ2-7; D gene unclear. V was pared by 6 bases and J by 0 bases, with 12 bases between. Germline V CDR1 and CDR2: DFQATT, SNEGSKA (reference sequence). There are 13 residues in the CDR3. The CDR3 DNA reads as TGCAGTGCCAGGACGGGCAGCTCCTACGAGCAGTACTTC. It translates to CSARTGSSYEQYF.

The chain couples TRBV18 to TRBJ1-1; TRBD1 aligns across 7 bases. Germline CDR1 KGHSH, CDR2 LQKENI. CDR3 length: 14 amino acids. The V and J ends lost 2 bases and 4 bases, in that order; junction bases with no gene match: 4. This chain's CDR3 is CASSPNRGGTEAFF. Written as DNA, the CDR3 is TGTGCCAGCTCACCAAACAGGGGAGGCACTGAAGCTTTCTTT.

This clonotype was recorded many times. The V call is TRBV11-2, the J call TRBJ2-7, with 11 bases aligning to TRBD1. The CDR3 runs 15 residues. Per germline, CDR1 SGHAT and CDR2 FQNNGV. The V segment lost 2 bases and the J segment 4 bases; nucleotides outside the gene matches: 4. CDR3 DNA: TGTGCCAGCAGCTTATGGGGGACAGGGGGATACGAGCAGTACTTC. Amino acid sequence: CASSLWGTGGYEQYF.

The chain joins TRBV11-2 to TRBJ1-4; the D gene is possibly TRBD1 (6 bases). V gave up 5 bases and J gave up 0 bases, with 13 bases separating them. The germline gives CDR1 SGHAT, CDR2 FQNNGV. The CDR3 contains 16 residues. CDR3 sequence: CASSPGGRPTNEKLFF. For the CDR3, the DNA is TGTGCCAGCAGCCCGGGGGGCAGACCAACTAATGAAAAACTGTTTTTT.

This clonotype was recorded a few times. This chain connects TRBV7-9 to TRBJ1-1; D call uncertain. CDR1 is SEHNR, CDR2 FQNEAQ, per germline (reference sequence). The CDR3 is 13 amino acids. V was clipped by 6 bases and J by 4 bases, with 12 bases between them. CDR3 region: CASRIGPPTEAFF. CDR3 DNA sequence: TGTGCCAGCAGAATCGGGCCCCCCACTGAAGCTTTCTTT. The complete variable domain, with remaining parts taken from reference TRBV7-9 and TRBJ1-1, reads DTGVSQNPRHKITKRGQNVTFRCDPISEHNRLYWYRQTLGQGPEFLTYFQNEAQLEKSRLLSDRFSAERPKGSFSTLEIQRTEQGDSAMYLCASRIGPPTEAFFGQGTRLTVV.

The chain couples TRBV6-8 to TRBJ2-5; TRBD1 aligns across 8 bases. The CDR3 sequence is 13 residues long. V gave up 10 bases and J gave up 6 bases; unmatched junction bases: 10. The germline gives CDR1 MNHGY, CDR2 SAAAGT. The CDR3 DNA is TGTGCCACCGTAGACAGGGGAGGAAAGACCCAGTACTTC. It encodes CATVDRGGKTQYF.

As for this clonotype: An end of the junction differs from the germline gene, which may be a read error. This chain connects TRBV4-1 to TRBJ1-5, with unresolved D. The CDR3 is 16 residues long. CDR1 is MGHRA and CDR2 is YSYEKL in the germline V gene. The CDR3 region has the DNA TGTGCCAGCAGCCAAGGAGAGGGTATAAGCAATCAGCCCCAGCATTTT. This sequence encodes CASSQGEGISNQPQHF.

This clonotype was counted between two and nine times. The gene calls are TRBV5-6 and TRBJ2-1; TRBD2 might be the D (7 bases). The CDR3 spans 16 residues. Trimming cost V 4 bases and J 4 bases, with 18 bases left between them. CDR1 SGHDT and CDR2 YYEEEE come from the germline V gene. In DNA, the CDR3 is TGTGCCAGCAGCCCGGCCGGGGAGGGGGGTTACAATGAGCAGTTCTTC. Amino acid sequence: CASSPAGEGGYNEQFF.

The CDR3 loop is CASSFFDRMNTEAFF. DNA for the CDR3: TGTGCCAGCAGCTTTTTTGACAGGATGAACACTGAAGCTTTCTTT. The chain carries TRBV5-4 and TRBJ1-1; perhaps TRBD1 as D (6 bases). Germline CDR1 SGHNT, CDR2 YYREEE (reference sequence). The V and J ends lost 2 bases and 0 bases respectively, with 11 bases between them. The CDR3 spans 15 residues.

This chain joins TRBV6-1 and TRBJ2-1, with D possibly called TRBD1 or TRBD2 (6 bases each). Germline CDR1 MNHNS, CDR2 SASEGT. Trimming removed 0 bases from V and 9 bases from J, with 9 bases in between. The CDR3 totals 13 residues. The CDR3 spells CASSEAGGIEQFF. The CDR3 nucleotides read TGTGCCAGCAGTGAAGCAGGGGGGATTGAGCAGTTCTTC.

This clonotype occurred a few times. The CDR3 protein is CAISEVGVGNQPQHF. The CDR3 DNA is TGTGCCATCAGTGAGGTGGGTGTCGGCAATCAGCCCCAGCATTTT. J is TRBJ1-5 and V is TRBV10-3; D remains unclear. CDR3 length equals 15 residues. Germline CDR1 ENHRY, CDR2 SYGVKD. V was pared by 2 bases and J by 2 bases, with 10 bases between.

The chain uses TRBV14 and TRBJ1-4; D unresolved. Trimming left V 6 bases short and J 3 bases short, with 14 bases between. The germline gives CDR1 SGHDN, CDR2 FVKESK. This CDR3 spans 15 amino acids. CDR3 protein: CASSWARASNEKLFF. The CDR3 DNA follows: TGTGCCAGCAGTTGGGCTCGGGCCTCTAATGAAAAACTGTTTTTT.

The rearrangement joins TRBV19 to TRBJ1-1, with no clear D. V lost 2 bases to trimming and J lost 1 base, with 8 bases between them. The CDR3 has 14 residues. Germline CDR1 is LNHDA and CDR2 is SQIVND (reference sequence). DNA for the CDR3: TGTGCCAGTAGTATACAGATATCGAACACTGAAGCTTTCTTT. This codes for CASSIQISNTEAFF.

The chain couples TRBV5-1 to TRBJ1-2, with 11 nucleotides matching TRBD1. The CDR3 length is 15 residues. V was pared by 2 bases and J by 3 bases, with 3 bases of the junction left unmatched. Germline CDR1 reads SGHRS; CDR2 reads YFSETQ. The CDR3 DNA follows: TGCGCCAGCAGCTTAGGACAGGGGGCTGACTATGGCTACACCTTC. Protein sequence: CASSLGQGADYGYTF.

As for this clonotype: One junction end disagrees with the germline gene, perhaps due to a read error. This sequence joins TRBV11-2 and TRBJ1-1, with D tentatively TRBD1 (5 bases). The germline V gene has CDR1 SGHAT and CDR2 FQNNGV. The CDR3 spans 12 residues. The CDR3 DNA sequence: TGTGCCAGCAGCTTAGGAGGGGCTGAATCTTTCTTT. It translates to CASSLGGAESFF.